The clone carrying this T cell receptor (beta chain) was recorded once. Its antigen is unidentified. Amplification of TCR alpha and beta CDR3 regions from RNA used iRepertoire nested multiplex PCR. One entry per CDR3 protein results from TCRdb running MiXCR on the multiplex PCR reads. The sample lists roughly 200,000 distinct CDR3 sequences, 25% to 35% occurring once. The source of the sample is a study of glioma-infiltrating T cells. Study-level results: Non-neoplastic patients had below-expected tissue-blood divergence, while all gliomas exceeded expectation. CDR3 overlap between tissue and blood was very small.

This CDR3 is built from 14 residues. V was shortened by 0 bases and J by 5 bases, with 13 bases between the two germline ends. CDR1 and CDR2 (germline): DFQATT, SNEGSKA (reference sequence). V and J are TRBV20-1 and TRBJ2-5; D gene ambiguous. The clonotype comes from a human donor with low-grade glioma or glioblastoma, undergoing nonglioma brain surgery, or in good health (not recorded which). The sequencing input was glioma tissue, nonneoplastic brain tissue, or PBMCs (not recorded which). CDR3 in DNA: TGCAGTGCTAGAGATGGGAACAGTATGGAGACCCAGTACTTC. It translates to CSARDGNSMETQYF.